The T cell receptor (beta chain) under discussion was sequenced for a study of blood T cell repertoires in COVID-19. Germline CDR1 and CDR2: SNHLY and FYNNEI. V lost 3 bases and J 6 bases, leaving 17 bases between the germline ends. CDR3 size: 15 residues. Only in-frame clones appear in the TCRdb table, and some are missing; sequencing was by immunoSEQ multiplex PCR. This table has 130,000 to 150,000 clones, approximately 80% appearing once. The sequencing input was peripheral blood. The sequence came from a woman aged 80 or older with acute or convalescent COVID-19. The chain couples TRBV2 to TRBJ1-2; D gene ambiguous. DNA of the CDR3: TGTGCCAGCAGTGAGATGGGCACAAGTAGGAATGGCTACACCTTC. Its protein product is CASSEMGTSRNGYTF.